The 10 T cell receptor beta chains below all came from one sample that was sequenced in a study of T-cell reconstitution after alpha-beta-depleted transplantation in children. Using unique molecular identifiers, the investigators prepared the TCRbeta library. TCRdb re-derived calls from the PCR reads in MiXCR, one entry per CDR3 protein. The profile covers about 170,000 distinct CDR3 sequences, with around 10% appearing a single time and about 13% taken by the ten largest. Sample: PBMCs, taken before TCRalphabeta/CD19-depleted stem cell transplant. These receptors all stem from a boy aged 2 to 10 with acute myeloid leukemia, due to receive a stem cell transplant.

This clonotype was counted ten times or more. The V call is TRBV5-1, the J call TRBJ2-1; D remains unclear. The CDR3 extends over 14 amino acids. V was cut by 5 bases and J by 9 bases, with 18 bases left in between. Germline V CDR1 and CDR2: SGHRS, YFSETQ. In DNA form, the CDR3 reads TGCGCCAGCAGATCCTGGATGGTCGAAGGTGAGCAGTTCTTC. This codes for CASRSWMVEGEQFF.

This clonotype was recorded many times. The J gene is TRBJ1-1, the V gene TRBV5-1; perhaps TRBD1 as D (5 bases). CDR3 length: 15 amino acids. V lost 2 bases to trimming and J lost 1 base, with 12 bases between them. Germline lookup yields CDR1 SGHRS and CDR2 YFSETQ. The CDR3 coding sequence is TGCGCCAGCAGCTTCCTTGGAGGGGCGAACACTGAAGCTTTCTTT. It specifies CASSFLGGANTEAFF. The full variable domain, in which reference TRBV5-1 and TRBJ1-1 provide the parts outside the CDR3, is KAGVTQTPRYLIKTRGQQVTLSCSPISGHRSVSWYQQTPGQGLQFLFEYFSETQRNKGNFPGRFSGRQFSNSRSEMNVSTLELGDSALYLCASSFLGGANTEAFFGQGTRLTVV.

In the case of this clonotype: This may be a read error, as it is one base from a much larger clone. The chain joins TRBV25-1 to TRBJ2-4, with D possibly being TRBD1 (7 bases). Germline CDR1 and CDR2: MGHDK and SYGVNS. Between the trimmed V and J ends, which lost 3 bases and 6 bases, there was a span of 18 bases. This CDR3 comprises 16 residues. The CDR3, as DNA: TGTGCCAGCAGTGATAGCAGGGGGGAAGGCATAAACATTCAGTACTTC. This codes for CASSDSRGEGINIQYF.

This clonotype was detected many times. The CDR3 loop reads CASTQRASGRQDTQYF. CDR3 DNA: TGTGCCAGCACCCAAAGGGCTAGCGGACGTCAGGATACGCAGTATTTT. This chain joins TRBV9 and TRBJ2-3; the match to TRBD2 covers 7 bases. The germline V gene encodes CDR1 SGDLS and CDR2 YYNGEE. V shed 6 bases and J 6 bases; nucleotides not matched to a gene: 16. The CDR3 runs 16 residues. Complete variable domain (other parts from reference TRBV9 and TRBJ2-3): DSGVTQTPKHLITATGQRVTLRCSPRSGDLSVYWYQQSLDQGLQFLIQYYNGEERAKGNILERFSAQQFPDLHSELNLSSLELGDSALYFCASTQRASGRQDTQYFGPGTRLTVL.

This clonotype was recorded at least ten times. The chain links TRBV4-1 to TRBJ2-2, with 8 positions matching TRBD1. The germline gives CDR1 MGHRA, CDR2 YSYEKL. The V segment lost 5 bases and the J segment 5 bases; nucleotides outside the gene matches: 7. The CDR3 is 15 residues long. CDR3 sequence: CASSAPGTGTGELFF. The CDR3 DNA follows: TGCGCCAGCAGCGCCCCCGGGACAGGAACCGGGGAGCTGTTTTTT.

The chain combines TRBV20-1 with TRBJ2-3, with TRBD1 identical over 9 bases. The germline CDR1 and CDR2 sequences are DFQATT and SNEGSKA (reference sequence). This CDR3 contains 14 residues. V was pared by 6 bases and J by 8 bases, with 12 bases of the junction left unmatched. In nucleotides, the CDR3 is TGCAGTGCGCAGGCCCAGCGGACAGGGGCTACGCAGTATTTT. Residues: CSAQAQRTGATQYF.

In this sample, this clonotype turned up many times. The chain joins TRBV20-1 to TRBJ2-5; D possibly corresponds to TRBD1 (5 bases). V gave up 2 bases and J gave up 5 bases, with 24 bases separating them. The CDR3 totals 17 residues. The germline gives CDR1 DFQATT, CDR2 SNEGSKA (reference sequence). The CDR3 spells CSARPQRGVVGLETQYF. DNA for the CDR3: TGCAGTGCTAGACCACAAAGGGGTGTGGTGGGGTTGGAGACCCAGTACTTC.

This clonotype was observed many times. The V call is TRBV7-9, the J call TRBJ2-5, with D perhaps assigned TRBD1 or TRBD2 (6 bases each). Germline assignment: CDR1 SEHNR and CDR2 FQNEAQ (reference sequence). There are 14 residues in the CDR3. V lost 3 bases and J 2 bases, leaving 10 bases between the germline ends. The CDR3 sequence: CASSFAGQQETQYF. The CDR3 region has the DNA TGTGCCAGCAGCTTCGCGGGACAACAAGAGACCCAGTACTTC.

This clonotype was observed at least ten times. V and J are TRBV4-1 and TRBJ2-7; 7 bases agree with TRBD2. The trim removed 4 bases at V and 0 bases at J, leaving 6 bases unmatched. The V gene's germline CDR1 is MGHRA and CDR2 YSYEKL. This CDR3 spans 15 amino acids. This CDR3 is CASSPLAESSYEQYF. The CDR3, as DNA: TGCGCCAGCAGCCCTCTAGCGGAGAGCTCCTACGAGCAGTACTTC.

The chain uses TRBV20-1 and TRBJ1-1; D is ambiguous. The CDR3 totals 12 residues. V dropped 3 bases and J dropped 1 base, with 6 bases sitting between them. Germline values: CDR1 DFQATT, CDR2 SNEGSKA (reference sequence). CDR3 residues: CSASPGNTEAFF. As DNA, the CDR3 is TGCAGTGCTAGTCCAGGGAACACTGAAGCTTTCTTT.